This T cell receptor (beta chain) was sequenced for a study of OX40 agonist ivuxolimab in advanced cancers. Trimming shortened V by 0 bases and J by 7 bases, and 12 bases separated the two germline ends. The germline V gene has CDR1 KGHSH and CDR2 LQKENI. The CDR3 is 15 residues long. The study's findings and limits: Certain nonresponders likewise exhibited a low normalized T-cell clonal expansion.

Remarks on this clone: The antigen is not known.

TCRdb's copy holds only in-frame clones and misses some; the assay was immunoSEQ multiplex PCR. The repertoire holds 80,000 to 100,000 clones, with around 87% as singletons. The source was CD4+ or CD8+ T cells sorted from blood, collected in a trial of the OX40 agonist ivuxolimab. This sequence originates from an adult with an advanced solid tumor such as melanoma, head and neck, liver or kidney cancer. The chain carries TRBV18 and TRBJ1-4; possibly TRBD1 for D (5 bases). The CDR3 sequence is CASSPPGPRGEKLFF. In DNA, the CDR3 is TGTGCCAGCTCACCACCGGGGCCAAGGGGTGAAAAACTGTTTTTT.